This TCR beta chain came from a study of cytomegalovirus exposure and HLA in healthy donors. Across the study: A later analysis reported the approximately 120 validation repertoires used the same platform as the roughly 700 first-cohort repertoires.

Findings and limits, study-wide: Among TCR beta chains, those listed as cytomegalovirus-associated numbered more than 150.

CDR1 and CDR2 (germline): MDHEN, SYDVKM. The CDR3 runs to 16 residues. The trim removed 3 bases at V and 5 bases at J, leaving 3 bases unmatched. Of note for this clone: Its target is not known.

Profiled with immunoSEQ multiplex PCR; TCRdb holds only in-frame clones, not every one. The repertoire includes 120,000 or so clones, around 96% of them detected once, and less than 2% sits in the top ten. The sample consisted of PBMCs. This rearrangement joins TRBV28 to TRBJ2-2; the match to TRBD2 covers 13 bases. The receptor was derived from a man aged 18-30 years in good health and CMV-seronegative. This CDR3 reads CASSLGLAGLTGELFF. The DNA for the CDR3 is TGTGCCAGCAGTTTGGGACTAGCGGGATTGACCGGGGAGCTGTTTTTT.